This T cell receptor beta chain was sequenced during a study of blood T cell repertoires in COVID-19. Clones were sequenced by immunoSEQ multiplex PCR, and TCRdb holds only the in-frame ones, with some missing. The data hold 170,000 or so clones, with more than 80% observed a single time. The TCR comes from a middle-aged man who had recovered from COVID-19. Material: PBMCs or T cells enriched from blood (not recorded which).

The CDR3 coding sequence is TGCGCCAGCAGCTTTGGGGGCCCCACCGACAGGGGGCGCTGGTCTGGCTACACCTTC. Its protein product is CASSFGGPTDRGRWSGYTF. The chain employs TRBV5-1 and TRBJ1-2; TRBD1 matches 10 bases. The CDR3 has 19 amino acids. Germline V gene lookup returns CDR1 SGHRS and CDR2 YFSETQ. J gave up 7 bases and V 2 bases, and 20 bases lay outside the gene matches.